One sample yielded the 15 T cell receptor beta chains listed below, sequenced in a study of blood T cell repertoires in COVID-19. TCRdb's copy holds only in-frame clones and misses some; the assay was immunoSEQ multiplex PCR. There are around 700,000 clones in the sample; over 80% occur only once, and roughly 0.26% lies in the top ten. The material sequenced was peripheral blood. The receptors here all came from a woman under 30 with acute or convalescent COVID-19.

Here the CDR3 DNA reads TGTGCCAGCAGGGGCGCTGGGGCCAACGTCCTGACTTTC. Amino acid sequence: CASRGAGANVLTF. V gene TRBV12-3 or TRBV12-4 combines with J gene TRBJ2-6; D is ambiguous. V lost 6 bases and J 2 bases, leaving 5 bases between the germline ends. The CDR3 loop spans 13 amino acids.

This chain links TRBV7-2 with TRBJ1-1, with 8 nucleotides matching TRBD1. This CDR3 contains 14 residues. The germline CDR1 and CDR2 sequences are SGHTA and FQGNSA. The V gene end was trimmed by 5 bases and the J gene end by 8 bases; junction bases not matched to a gene: 10. The CDR3: CASSLLSGTGEAFF. CDR3 in DNA: TGTGCCAGCAGCCTTCTATCTGGGACAGGCGAAGCTTTCTTT.

The chain is built from TRBV6-4 and TRBJ2-2; 8 bases fit TRBD2. The CDR3 has 17 residues. Germline loops: CDR1 MRHNA, CDR2 SNTAGT. The V segment lost 2 bases and the J segment 1 base; nucleotides outside the gene matches: 6. CDR3 bases: TGTGCCAGCAGTGACACCCTTAGCGGGGAGAACACCGGGGAGCTGTTTTTT. It codes for CASSDTLSGENTGELFF.

The V and J genes are TRBV19 and TRBJ1-1; D is perhaps TRBD1 (5 bases). CDR3 size: 15 residues. V was shortened by 3 bases and J by 4 bases, with 15 bases between the two germline ends. Per the germline V gene, CDR1 is LNHDA and CDR2 is SQIVND (reference sequence). DNA of the CDR3: TGTGCCAGTAGTATTAGTGGGACTGGGGGCACTGAAGCTTTCTTT. Protein: CASSISGTGGTEAFF.

The V gene is TRBV6-6, the J gene TRBJ2-3, with TRBD2 as a possible D gene (6 bases). The germline gives CDR1 MNHNY, CDR2 SVGAGI (reference sequence). V dropped 0 bases and J dropped 4 bases, with 14 bases sitting between them. The CDR3 runs 16 residues. The CDR3 coding sequence is TGTGCCAGCAGTTACTCGAAGGGAGGCAGGGCAGATACGCAGTATTTT. Protein: CASSYSKGGRADTQYF.

This clone appeared a few times. In DNA, the CDR3 is TGTGCCAGCAGCCCCTCTGTCCGTACCGGGGAGCTGTTTTTT. Amino acid sequence: CASSPSVRTGELFF. The J gene is TRBJ2-2, the V gene TRBV7-3; the D is unclear. Trimming cost V 5 bases and J 5 bases, with 12 bases left between them. The CDR3 runs 14 residues. The germline gives CDR1 SGHTA, CDR2 FQGTGA.

This chain links TRBV4-1 with TRBJ2-7; D gene ambiguous. The CDR3 sequence is 14 residues long. V shed 1 base and J shed 1 base, with 8 bases lying between them. Per the germline V gene, CDR1 is MGHRA and CDR2 is YSYEKL. The CDR3 spells CASSQVGGSYEQYF. The CDR3 coding sequence is TGCGCCAGCAGCCAAGTAGGCGGATCCTACGAGCAGTACTTC.

The rearrangement links TRBV5-1 to TRBJ1-3, with unresolved D. Trimming pared 4 bases from V and 0 bases from J, leaving 5 bases between. The germline V gene encodes CDR1 SGHRS and CDR2 YFSETQ. The CDR3 contains 13 residues. CDR3 sequence: CASSPSSGNTIYF. The CDR3 nucleotides read TGCGCCAGCAGCCCCTCCTCTGGAAACACCATATATTTT.

The V and J genes are TRBV6-5 and TRBJ2-7, with 7 bases that match TRBD2. Unmatched junction bases numbered 9, after V lost 7 bases and J lost 3 bases. CDR1 is MNHEY, CDR2 SVGAGI, per germline. The CDR3 loop spans 14 amino acids. The chain's CDR3 is CASTWEGTFYEQYF. CDR3 nucleotide sequence: TGTGCCAGCACCTGGGAGGGGACCTTCTACGAGCAGTACTTC.

The sample holds one count of this clone. The chain employs TRBV2 and TRBJ2-1; D gene unclear. Trimming left V 6 bases short and J 9 bases short, with 9 bases between. This CDR3 region has 11 residues. The germline CDR1 and CDR2 sequences are SNHLY and FYNNEI. The CDR3: CASSTKREQFF. The CDR3 coding sequence is TGTGCCAGCAGCACAAAGCGTGAGCAGTTCTTC.

This sequence joins TRBV7-8 and TRBJ1-2; D ambiguous. Looked up from germline, CDR1 is SGHVS and CDR2 is FQNEAQ. The CDR3 extends over 12 amino acids. Trimming shortened V by 3 bases and J by 7 bases, and 9 bases separated the two germline ends. In DNA form, the CDR3 reads TGTGCCAGCAGCTTTGGTAGCGTTGGCTACACCTTC. This sequence encodes CASSFGSVGYTF.

This chain uses TRBV19 with TRBJ1-1, with D uncertain. The CDR3 extends over 18 amino acids. Germline V gene lookup returns CDR1 LNHDA and CDR2 SQIVND (reference sequence). The ends were cut back, 6 bases at V and 6 bases at J, with 29 bases in the middle. The CDR3: CASSLPRLRLRAEPEAFF. The DNA of the CDR3 is TGTGCCAGTAGCCTACCGAGATTAAGGTTGCGAGCGGAACCTGAAGCTTTCTTT.

The chain combines TRBV18 with TRBJ1-3; the D is unclear. Trimming left V 2 bases short and J 0 bases short, with 14 bases between. CDR1 and CDR2 from the germline V gene are KGHSH and LQKENI. This CDR3 region has 17 residues. CDR3 sequence reads: CASSPAYRPNSGNTIYF. The CDR3 coding sequence is TGTGCCAGCTCACCAGCCTACAGACCGAACTCTGGAAACACCATATATTTT.

The chain has TRBV14 and TRBJ2-3; D unclear. The germline CDR1 and CDR2 sequences are SGHDN and FVKESK. Trimming cost V 1 base and J 0 bases, with 8 bases left between them. The CDR3 extends over 15 amino acids. CDR3 nucleotides: TGTGCCAGCAGCCAAGTCGGGTACAGCACAGATACGCAGTATTTT. Residues: CASSQVGYSTDTQYF.

This chain joins TRBV5-6 and TRBJ1-2, with TRBD1 matching 10 bases. Trimming cost V 4 bases and J 4 bases; bases outside gene matches: 10. The length of the CDR3 is 16 residues. From germline, CDR1 is SGHDT and CDR2 YYEEEE. The CDR3 loop reads CASSNFDRGRFYGYTF. CDR3 bases: TGTGCCAGCAGCAACTTTGACAGGGGGCGCTTCTATGGCTACACCTTC.